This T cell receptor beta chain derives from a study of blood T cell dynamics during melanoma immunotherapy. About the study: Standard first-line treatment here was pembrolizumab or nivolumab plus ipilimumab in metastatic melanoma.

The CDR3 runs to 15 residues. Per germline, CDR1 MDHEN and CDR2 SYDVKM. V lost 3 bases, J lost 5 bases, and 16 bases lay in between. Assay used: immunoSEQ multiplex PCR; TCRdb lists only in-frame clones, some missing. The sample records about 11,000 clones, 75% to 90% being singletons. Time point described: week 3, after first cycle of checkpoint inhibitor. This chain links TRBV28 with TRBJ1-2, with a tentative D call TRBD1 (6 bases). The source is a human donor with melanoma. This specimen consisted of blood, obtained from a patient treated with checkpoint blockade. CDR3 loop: CASSFPGRGQYGYTF. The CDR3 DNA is TGTGCCAGCAGTTTTCCGGGCAGGGGACAATATGGCTACACCTTC.